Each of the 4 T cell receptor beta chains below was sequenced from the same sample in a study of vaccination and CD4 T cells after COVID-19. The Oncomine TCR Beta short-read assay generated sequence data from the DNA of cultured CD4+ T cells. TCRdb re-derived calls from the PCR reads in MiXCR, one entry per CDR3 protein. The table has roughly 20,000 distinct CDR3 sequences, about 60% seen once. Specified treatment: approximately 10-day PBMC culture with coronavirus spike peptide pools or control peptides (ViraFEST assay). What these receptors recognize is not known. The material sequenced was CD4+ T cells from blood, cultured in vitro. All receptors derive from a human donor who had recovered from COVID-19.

The CDR3 region has the DNA TGTGCCAGCAGCTCCGTCGCGGATGGAGCTTTCTTT. It is translated as CASSSVADGAFF. The chain uses TRBV7-9 and TRBJ1-1, with D hard to call. This CDR3 is built from 12 residues. The germline V gene has CDR1 SEHNR and CDR2 FQNEAQ (reference sequence). The V gene lost 4 bases and the J gene lost 10 bases, with 13 bases spanning the gap. Using reference TRBV7-9 and TRBJ1-1 for the parts outside the CDR3, the full variable domain is DTGVSQNPRHKITKRGQNVTFRCDPISEHNRLYWYRQTLGQGPEFLTYFQNEAQLEKSRLLSDRFSAERPKGSFSTLEIQRTEQGDSAMYLCASSSVADGAFFGQGTRLTVV.

The CDR3 region is CASSWGQRATDTQYF. In nucleotides, the CDR3 is TGTGCCAGCTCCTGGGGACAGAGAGCCACAGATACGCAGTATTTT. This rearrangement joins TRBV18 to TRBJ2-3; 7 nucleotides match TRBD1. The V segment lost 6 bases and the J segment 2 bases; nucleotides outside the gene matches: 8. This CDR3 region has 15 residues. Germline V gene sequence: CDR1 KGHSH, CDR2 LQKENI.

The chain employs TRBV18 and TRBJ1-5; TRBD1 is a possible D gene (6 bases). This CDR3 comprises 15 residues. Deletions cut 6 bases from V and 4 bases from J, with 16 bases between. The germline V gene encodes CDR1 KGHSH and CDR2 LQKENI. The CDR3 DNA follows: TGTGCCAGCTCTCCCACAGGGTACCAGAATCAGCCCCAGCATTTT. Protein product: CASSPTGYQNQPQHF.

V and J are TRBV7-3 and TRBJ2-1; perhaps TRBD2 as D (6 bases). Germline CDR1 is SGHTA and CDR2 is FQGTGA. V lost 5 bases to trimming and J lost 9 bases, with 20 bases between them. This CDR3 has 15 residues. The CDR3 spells CASSRQMGGVSEQFF. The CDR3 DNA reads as TGTGCCAGCAGCCGTCAAATGGGGGGTGTGAGTGAGCAGTTCTTC.